The entry below gives a single T cell receptor beta chain sequence along with its context. Trimming stripped 3 bases from V and 5 bases from J, with 10 bases between. The CDR3 length is 13 residues. Per germline, CDR1 MRHNA and CDR2 SNTAGT. Deep-level running was used for the assay. Investigators spread the genomic DNA of each subset evenly over several immunoSEQ plates. Method: immunoSEQ multiplex PCR; TCRdb's copy keeps in-frame clones and lacks some. In the table there are 1.6 million or so clones, roughly 95% of which are singletons. This sample is part of a study of shared clonotypes between healthy human individuals. CD4+ cells underwent separation, giving CD45RA+ naive and CD45RA-negative memory subsets.

This sequence was found in a man younger than 45 in good health. The J gene is TRBJ1-1, the V gene TRBV6-4, with unresolved D. The sequenced sample was naive CD4+ T cells sorted from blood. Specified subset: CD45RA+ positively selected. The CDR3 nucleotides read TGTGCCAGCAGTGAGACCATGGTTACTGAAGCTTTCTTT. Encoded protein: CASSETMVTEAFF.